These T cell receptor beta chains were read from a single sample in a study of neurological immune-mediated disorders. TCRdb recomputed calls from the 5' RACE reads with MiXCR, one row per CDR3 protein. The sample yields some 65,000 distinct CDR3 sequences, 3.5% to 4.5% seen once. Sample: PBMCs. The source of these receptors is a man in his forties or fifties with multiple sclerosis. Each CDR3 is given with its conserved first and last residue. A D gene is named only where the DNA matches it firmly. The listing skips clone size in some rows; elsewhere it reads once, few, many or a size class.

d_gene: TRBD1; abundance: NA; j_gene: TRBJ2-2; v_gene: TRBV6-4; CDR3nt: TGTGCCAGCAGCCGGGACAGGGTGGCCGGGGAGCTGTTTTTT; CDR3aa: CASSRDRVAGELFF
d_gene: TRBD1; abundance: NA; j_gene: TRBJ1-5; v_gene: TRBV2; CDR3nt: TGTGCCAGCAGTCCGACAGGGAGGAAGGAGCCCCAGCATTTT; CDR3aa: CASSPTGRKEPQHF
d_gene: NA; abundance: many; j_gene: TRBJ1-4; v_gene: TRBV7-2; CDR3nt: TGTGCCAGCAGCTTACGCGTCTTACTACCCCCCAAACTGTTTTTT; CDR3aa: CASSLRVLLPPKLFF
d_gene: NA; abundance: few; j_gene: TRBJ2-7; v_gene: TRBV7-9; CDR3nt: TGTGCCAGCAGCGTCCTATTCGGGGACGAGCAGTACTTC; CDR3aa: CASSVLFGDEQYF
d_gene: NA; abundance: many; j_gene: TRBJ1-1; v_gene: TRBV9; CDR3nt: TGTGCCAGCAGCCCCCGAGGAAGGGGGGAAGCTTTCTTT; CDR3aa: CASSPRGRGEAFF
d_gene: NA; abundance: many; j_gene: TRBJ2-1; v_gene: TRBV5-6; CDR3nt: TGTGCCAGCAGCTTGTACGGTGAGCAGTTCTTC; CDR3aa: CASSLYGEQFF
d_gene: NA; abundance: many; j_gene: TRBJ1-1; v_gene: TRBV4-1; CDR3nt: TGCGCCAGCAGCCAAGTGTTTGCAGGGGCGATTGAAGCTTTCTTT; CDR3aa: CASSQVFAGAIEAFF
d_gene: NA; abundance: many; j_gene: TRBJ1-5; v_gene: TRBV7-9; CDR3nt: TGTGCCAGCAGCTTATCCGGGGGCTTTCAGCCCCAGCATTTT; CDR3aa: CASSLSGGFQPQHF
d_gene: NA; abundance: many; j_gene: TRBJ2-7; v_gene: TRBV10-3; CDR3nt: TGTGCCACTGGTACCATCTACGAGCAGTACTTC; CDR3aa: CATGTIYEQYF
d_gene: NA; abundance: many; j_gene: TRBJ2-5; v_gene: TRBV6-5; CDR3nt: TGTGCCAGCAGTTACTCGAGAGAGACCCAGTACTTC; CDR3aa: CASSYSRETQYF
d_gene: TRBD2; abundance: many; j_gene: TRBJ2-5; v_gene: TRBV11-2; CDR3nt: TGTGCCAGCAGCTTAGCCCCAGGACTAGCGGGAGGGGAGACCCAGTACTTC; CDR3aa: CASSLAPGLAGGETQYF
d_gene: TRBD2; abundance: many; j_gene: TRBJ2-1; v_gene: TRBV5-1; CDR3nt: TGCGCCAGCAGCCGTGTCGGCGGGGGGGCCGTAAAGAATGAGCAGTTCTTC; CDR3aa: CASSRVGGGAVKNEQFF
d_gene: TRBD2; abundance: many; j_gene: TRBJ2-1; v_gene: TRBV7-2; CDR3nt: TGTGCCAGCAGCTTAGCGCGGTCAGCGGGGGGGCAGGGTGAGCAGTTCTTC; CDR3aa: CASSLARSAGGQGEQFF
d_gene: NA; abundance: many; j_gene: TRBJ1-1; v_gene: TRBV7-9; CDR3nt: TGTGCCAGCAGCTCGGGGACGGACACTGAAGCTTTCTTT; CDR3aa: CASSSGTDTEAFF
d_gene: TRBD2; abundance: many; j_gene: TRBJ2-1; v_gene: TRBV25-1; CDR3nt: TGTGCCAGCAGTAACCCTAGCGGGGGGCTTTTCAATGAGCAGTTCTTC; CDR3aa: CASSNPSGGLFNEQFF
d_gene: NA; abundance: few; j_gene: TRBJ2-2; v_gene: TRBV20-1; CDR3nt: TGCAGTGCCCGGGACACGAACACCGGGGAGCTGTTTTTT; CDR3aa: CSARDTNTGELFF
d_gene: NA; abundance: many; j_gene: TRBJ1-1; v_gene: TRBV7-2; CDR3nt: TGTGCCAGCAGCCCAATGGCATATAACACTGAAGCTTTCTTT; CDR3aa: CASSPMAYNTEAFF
d_gene: TRBD1; abundance: many; j_gene: TRBJ1-2; v_gene: TRBV4-3; CDR3nt: TGCGCCAGCAGCCAGAGTTTGACAGGGCTGGTGAGTGGCTACACCTTC; CDR3aa: CASSQSLTGLVSGYTF
d_gene: TRBD2; abundance: NA; j_gene: TRBJ2-5; v_gene: TRBV18; CDR3nt: TGTGCCAGCTCACCACGTGGGACTAGCGGGGACCGAGGGACCCAGTACTTC; CDR3aa: CASSPRGTSGDRGTQYF
d_gene: NA; abundance: few; j_gene: TRBJ2-1; v_gene: TRBV5-4; CDR3nt: TGTGCCAGCAGCTTGGCATTAGACAATGAGCAGTTCTTC; CDR3aa: CASSLALDNEQFF
d_gene: NA; abundance: many; j_gene: TRBJ1-1; v_gene: TRBV12-3/TRBV12-4; CDR3nt: TGTGCCAGCAGAGAAGAGGGGTTGGCAGCTTTCTTT; CDR3aa: CASREEGLAAFF
d_gene: NA; abundance: many; j_gene: TRBJ1-5; v_gene: TRBV20-1; CDR3nt: TGCAGTGCTAGAGTTGGTGGGCAGGGCAGCAATCAGCCCCAGCATTTT; CDR3aa: CSARVGGQGSNQPQHF
d_gene: TRBD1; abundance: many; j_gene: TRBJ2-2; v_gene: TRBV6-6; CDR3nt: TGTGCCAGCAGTCCCATGGACAGGGGCACCGGGGAGCTGTTTTTT; CDR3aa: CASSPMDRGTGELFF
d_gene: NA; abundance: many; j_gene: TRBJ1-2; v_gene: TRBV7-9; CDR3nt: TGTGCCAGCAGCTCGCTAGGCCCCTTC; CDR3aa: CASSSLGPF
d_gene: TRBD2; abundance: many; j_gene: TRBJ2-5; v_gene: TRBV4-1; CDR3nt: TGCGCCAGCAGCCAAGATCACGGGACTAGCGGGATTGAGACCCAGTACTTC; CDR3aa: CASSQDHGTSGIETQYF